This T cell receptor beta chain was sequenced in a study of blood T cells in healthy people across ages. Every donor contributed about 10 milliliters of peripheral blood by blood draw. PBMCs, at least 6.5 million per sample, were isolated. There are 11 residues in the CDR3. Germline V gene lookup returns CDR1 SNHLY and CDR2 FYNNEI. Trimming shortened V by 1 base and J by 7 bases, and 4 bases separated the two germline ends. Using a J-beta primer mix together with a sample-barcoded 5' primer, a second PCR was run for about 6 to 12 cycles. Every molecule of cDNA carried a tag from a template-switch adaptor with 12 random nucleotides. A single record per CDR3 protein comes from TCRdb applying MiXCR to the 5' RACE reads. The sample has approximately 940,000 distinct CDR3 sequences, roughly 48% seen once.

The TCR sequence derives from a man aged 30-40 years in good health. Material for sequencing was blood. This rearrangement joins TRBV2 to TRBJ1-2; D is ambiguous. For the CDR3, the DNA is TGTGCCAGCAGTGAAGGAAGTGGCTACACCTTC. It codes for CASSEGSGYTF.